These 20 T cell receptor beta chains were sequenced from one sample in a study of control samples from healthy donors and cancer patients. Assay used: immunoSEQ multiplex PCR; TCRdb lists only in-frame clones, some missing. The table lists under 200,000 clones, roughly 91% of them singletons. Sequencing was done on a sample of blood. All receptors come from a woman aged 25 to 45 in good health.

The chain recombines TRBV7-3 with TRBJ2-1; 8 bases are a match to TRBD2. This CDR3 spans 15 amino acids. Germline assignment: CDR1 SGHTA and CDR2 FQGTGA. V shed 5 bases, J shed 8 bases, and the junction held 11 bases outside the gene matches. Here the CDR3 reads CASSISAGDTYEQFF. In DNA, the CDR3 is TGTGCCAGCAGCATCTCAGCGGGGGATACGTATGAGCAGTTCTTC.

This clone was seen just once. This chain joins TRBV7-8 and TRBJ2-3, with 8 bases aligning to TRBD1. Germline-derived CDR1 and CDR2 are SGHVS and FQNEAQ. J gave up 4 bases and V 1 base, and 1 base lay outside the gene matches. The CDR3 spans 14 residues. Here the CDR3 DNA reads TGTGCCAGCAGCTTAGGACAGGGGCCAGATACGCAGTATTTT. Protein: CASSLGQGPDTQYF.

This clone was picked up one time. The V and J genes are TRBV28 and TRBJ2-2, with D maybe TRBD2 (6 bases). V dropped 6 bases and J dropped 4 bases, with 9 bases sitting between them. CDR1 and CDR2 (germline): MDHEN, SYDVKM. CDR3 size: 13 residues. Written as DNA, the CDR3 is TGTGCCAGCAGATTAGCGGTCACCGGGGAGCTGTTTTTT. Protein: CASRLAVTGELFF.

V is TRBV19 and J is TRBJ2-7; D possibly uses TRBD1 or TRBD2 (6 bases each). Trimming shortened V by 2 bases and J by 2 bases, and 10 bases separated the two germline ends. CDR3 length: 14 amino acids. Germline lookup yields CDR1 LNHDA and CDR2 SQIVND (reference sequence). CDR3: CASSISGEAYEQYF. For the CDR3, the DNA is TGTGCCAGTAGTATATCAGGGGAGGCCTACGAGCAGTACTTC.

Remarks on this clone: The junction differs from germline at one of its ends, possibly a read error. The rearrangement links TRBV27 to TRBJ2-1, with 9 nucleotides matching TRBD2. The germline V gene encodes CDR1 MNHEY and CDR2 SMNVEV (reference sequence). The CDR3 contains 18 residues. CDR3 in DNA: TGTGTCAGCAGTTTGGGTAAGACTAGCGGAAGCTCCTACAATGAGCAGTTCTTC. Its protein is CVSSLGKTSGSSYNEQFF.

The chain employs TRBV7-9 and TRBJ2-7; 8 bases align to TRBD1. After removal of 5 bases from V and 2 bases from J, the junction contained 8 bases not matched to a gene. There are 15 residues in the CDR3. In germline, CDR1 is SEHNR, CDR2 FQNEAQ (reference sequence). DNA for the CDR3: TGTGCCAGCAGCGTGGGACAGGTCCCTACCTACGAGCAGTACTTC. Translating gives CASSVGQVPTYEQYF.

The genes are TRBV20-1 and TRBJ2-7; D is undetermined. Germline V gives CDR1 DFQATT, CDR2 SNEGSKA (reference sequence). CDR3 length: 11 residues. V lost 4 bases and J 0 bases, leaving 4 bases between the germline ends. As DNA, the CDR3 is TGCAGTGCTACATACTCCTACGAGCAGTACTTC. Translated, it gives CSATYSYEQYF.

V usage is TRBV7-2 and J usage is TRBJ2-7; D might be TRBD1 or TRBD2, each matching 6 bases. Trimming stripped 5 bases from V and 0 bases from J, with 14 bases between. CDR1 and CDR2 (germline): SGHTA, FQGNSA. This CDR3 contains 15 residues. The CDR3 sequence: CASSPNRGPSYEQYF. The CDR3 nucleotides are TGTGCCAGCAGCCCAAATCGGGGGCCCTCCTACGAGCAGTACTTC.

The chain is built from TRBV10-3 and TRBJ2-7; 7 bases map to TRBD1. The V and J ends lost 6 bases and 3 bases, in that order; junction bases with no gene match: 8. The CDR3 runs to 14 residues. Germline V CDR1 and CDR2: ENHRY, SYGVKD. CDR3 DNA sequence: TGTGCCATCAGCGAGGACAGGCGGTTCTACGAGCAGTACTTC. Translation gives CAISEDRRFYEQYF.

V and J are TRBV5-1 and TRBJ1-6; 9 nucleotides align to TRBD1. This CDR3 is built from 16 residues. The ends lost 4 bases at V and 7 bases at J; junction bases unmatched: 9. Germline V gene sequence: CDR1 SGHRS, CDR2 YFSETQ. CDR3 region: CASSRTTGGRNSPLHF. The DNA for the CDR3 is TGCGCCAGCAGCCGGACGACAGGGGGAAGAAATTCACCCCTCCACTTT.

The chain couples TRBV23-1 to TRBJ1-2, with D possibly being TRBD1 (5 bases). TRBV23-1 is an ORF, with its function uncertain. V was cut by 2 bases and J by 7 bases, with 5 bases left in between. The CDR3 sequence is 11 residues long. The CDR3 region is CASSQQGGYTF. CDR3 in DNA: TGCGCCAGCAGTCAACAGGGTGGCTACACCTTC.

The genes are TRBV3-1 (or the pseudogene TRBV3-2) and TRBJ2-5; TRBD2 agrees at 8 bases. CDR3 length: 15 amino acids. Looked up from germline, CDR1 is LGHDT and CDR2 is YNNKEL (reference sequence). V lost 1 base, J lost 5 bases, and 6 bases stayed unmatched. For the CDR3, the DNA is TGTGCCAGCAGCCAAGGGTACGGGGGGGCCGAGACCCAGTACTTC. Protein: CASSQGYGGAETQYF.

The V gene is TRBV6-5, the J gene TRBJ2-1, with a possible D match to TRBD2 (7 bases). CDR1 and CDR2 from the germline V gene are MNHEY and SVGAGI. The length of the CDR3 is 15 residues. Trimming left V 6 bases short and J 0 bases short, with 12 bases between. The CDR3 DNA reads TGTGCCAGCAGCAACAGGGAGGGCTCCTACAATGAGCAGTTCTTC. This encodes CASSNREGSYNEQFF.

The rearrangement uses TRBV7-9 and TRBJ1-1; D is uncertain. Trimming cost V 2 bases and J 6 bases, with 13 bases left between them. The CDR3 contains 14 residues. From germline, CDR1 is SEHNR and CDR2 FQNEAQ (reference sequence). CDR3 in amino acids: CASSLKGGKAEAFF. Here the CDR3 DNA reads TGTGCCAGCAGCTTAAAAGGAGGGAAGGCTGAAGCTTTCTTT.

CDR3 region: CASSMLSRSPLHF. CDR3 in DNA: TGTGCCAGTAGTATGTTATCTAGGTCACCCCTCCACTTT. The chain uses TRBV19 and TRBJ1-6; D is unresolved. The germline CDR1 and CDR2 sequences are LNHDA and SQIVND (reference sequence). The CDR3 is made up of 13 amino acids. V was shortened by 3 bases and J by 10 bases, with 10 bases between the two germline ends.

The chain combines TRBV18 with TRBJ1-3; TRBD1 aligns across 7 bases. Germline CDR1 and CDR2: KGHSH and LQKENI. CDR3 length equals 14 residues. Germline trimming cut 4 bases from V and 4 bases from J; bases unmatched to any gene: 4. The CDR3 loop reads CASSRQGAGNTIYF. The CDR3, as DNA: TGTGCCAGCTCACGACAGGGTGCCGGAAACACCATATATTTT.

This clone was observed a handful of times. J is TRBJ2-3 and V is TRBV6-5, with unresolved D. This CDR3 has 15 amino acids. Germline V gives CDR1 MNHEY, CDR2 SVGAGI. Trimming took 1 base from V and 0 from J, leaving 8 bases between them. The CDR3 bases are TGTGCCAGCAGTTACTTACCCAAAAGCACAGATACGCAGTATTTT. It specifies CASSYLPKSTDTQYF.

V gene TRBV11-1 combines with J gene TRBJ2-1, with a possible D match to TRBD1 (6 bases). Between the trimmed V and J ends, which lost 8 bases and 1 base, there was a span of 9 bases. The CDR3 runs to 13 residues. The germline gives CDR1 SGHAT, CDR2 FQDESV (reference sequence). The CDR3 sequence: CASGQGSYNEQFF. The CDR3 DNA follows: TGTGCCAGCGGGCAGGGGTCCTACAATGAGCAGTTCTTC.

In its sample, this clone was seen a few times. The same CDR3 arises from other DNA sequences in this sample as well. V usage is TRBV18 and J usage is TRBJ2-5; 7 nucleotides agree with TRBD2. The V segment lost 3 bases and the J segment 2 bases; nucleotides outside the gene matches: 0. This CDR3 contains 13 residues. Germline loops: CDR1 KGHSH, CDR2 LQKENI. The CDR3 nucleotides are TGTGCCAGCTCACCGGGACTACAAGAGACCCAGTACTTC. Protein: CASSPGLQETQYF.

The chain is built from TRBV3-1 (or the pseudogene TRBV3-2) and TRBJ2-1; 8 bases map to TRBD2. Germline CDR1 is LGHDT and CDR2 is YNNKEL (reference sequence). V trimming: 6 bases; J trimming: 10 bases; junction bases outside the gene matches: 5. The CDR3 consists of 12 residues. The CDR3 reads CASSRVAGEQFF. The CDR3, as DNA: TGTGCCAGCAGTAGGGTAGCGGGGGAGCAGTTCTTC.